This T cell receptor beta chain was sequenced for a study of early T cells in non-severe SARS-CoV-2 infection. Across the whole study: Investigators sequenced bulk RNA drawn from unsorted whole blood, and chains remained unpaired.

Each single cDNA molecule received a unique molecular identifier. TCRdb processed the 5' RACE reads anew with MiXCR; each CDR3 protein has one entry. The sample gives roughly 47,000 distinct CDR3 sequences, 5.5% to 6.5% of which show up once; less than 3.5% is in the top ten. In germline, CDR1 is SGHDN, CDR2 FVKESK. The V gene end was trimmed by 2 bases and the J gene end by 3 bases; junction bases not matched to a gene: 3. The CDR3 is 15 residues long. This clonotype was seen repeatedly, ten times or more. What it binds is unknown. Broader study findings: Using VDJdb, the matching emphasized anti-spike CD8 responses while missing private and CD4 specificities.

This TCR was recovered from an adult who was a healthcare worker with PCR-confirmed SARS-CoV-2 infection or an uninfected control (not recorded which). The sample consisted of whole blood, taken at baseline. This chain uses TRBV14 with TRBJ1-3; 8 bases are a match to TRBD1. This CDR3 reads CASSQTTGVGNTIYF. As DNA, the CDR3 is TGTGCCAGCAGCCAAACGACAGGGGTTGGAAACACCATATATTTT.